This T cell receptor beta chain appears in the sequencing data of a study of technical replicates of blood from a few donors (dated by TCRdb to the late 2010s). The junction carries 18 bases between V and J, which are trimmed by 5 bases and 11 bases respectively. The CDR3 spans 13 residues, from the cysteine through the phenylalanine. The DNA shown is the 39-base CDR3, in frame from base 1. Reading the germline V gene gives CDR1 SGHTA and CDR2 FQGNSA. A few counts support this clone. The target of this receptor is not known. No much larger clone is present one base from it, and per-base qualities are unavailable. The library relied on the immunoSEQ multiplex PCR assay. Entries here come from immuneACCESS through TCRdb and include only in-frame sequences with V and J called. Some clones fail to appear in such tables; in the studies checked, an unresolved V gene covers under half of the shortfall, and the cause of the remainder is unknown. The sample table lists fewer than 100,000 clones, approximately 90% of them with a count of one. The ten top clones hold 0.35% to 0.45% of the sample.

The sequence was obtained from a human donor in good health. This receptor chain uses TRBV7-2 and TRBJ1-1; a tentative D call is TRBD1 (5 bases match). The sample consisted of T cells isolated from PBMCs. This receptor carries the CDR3 CASSVQALGMAFF. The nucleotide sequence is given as TGTGCCAGCAGCGTACAGGCCCTCGGTATGGCTTTCTTT.